Listed below are T cell receptor beta chains from one sample, sequenced in a study of shared clonotypes between healthy human individuals. Assay: immunoSEQ multiplex PCR; the TCRdb copy retains only in-frame clones and omits some. This table holds 1.4 million or so clones, 98% found once. The specimen was naive CD4+ T cells sorted from blood. The receptors here all came from a man aged 25-40 years in good health. The CDR3 runs from the conserved cysteine through the conserved F or W. Fields, in order: V gene, CDR3 protein.

v_gene: TRBV5-8; CDR3aa: CASSGGSVYTDTQYF
v_gene: TRBV6-1; CDR3aa: CASRSGVANEKLFF
v_gene: TRBV7-3; CDR3aa: CASSRTGTGGTEAFF
v_gene: TRBV10-2; CDR3aa: CASSGLQSYGYTF
v_gene: TRBV4-3; CDR3aa: CASSQAIGVYNEQFF
v_gene: TRBV30; CDR3aa: CAWSTLSEQFF
v_gene: TRBV7-8; CDR3aa: CASSLGGPSYNEQFF
v_gene: TRBV29-1; CDR3aa: CSAWTGEHNEQFF
v_gene: TRBV6-5; CDR3aa: CASRLDRVSQPQHF
v_gene: TRBV9; CDR3aa: CASSPHSSLSYEQYF
v_gene: TRBV6-1; CDR3aa: CASSETGTSGNEQFF
v_gene: TRBV28; CDR3aa: CASSSRLGGYTF
v_gene: TRBV7-2; CDR3aa: CASSLTSNWGQGEDF
v_gene: TRBV5-4; CDR3aa: CASSAGQGAEQYF
v_gene: TRBV7-8; CDR3aa: CASSLGVSDTQYF
v_gene: TRBV7-9; CDR3aa: CASSFSVSGGISYNEQFF
v_gene: TRBV4-2; CDR3aa: CASSLTGTTSYEQYF
v_gene: TRBV10-1; CDR3aa: CASSEGTGGPNEQFF
v_gene: TRBV5-1; CDR3aa: CASSIGTSGRGYEQYF
v_gene: TRBV7-8; CDR3aa: CASSTQAYEQYF
v_gene: TRBV19; CDR3aa: CATRYTGTDTQYF
v_gene: TRBV5-1; CDR3aa: CASRVAVSHEQFF
v_gene: TRBV2; CDR3aa: CASSEGEPQHF
v_gene: TRBV15; CDR3aa: CATSRGTGRTGELFF
v_gene: TRBV10-2; CDR3aa: CASSRTGETYEQYF
v_gene: TRBV18; CDR3aa: CASSPQWGYEQYF
v_gene: TRBV15; CDR3aa: CATSLRQGDGYTF
v_gene: TRBV7-2; CDR3aa: CASSLAGWNTSPYEQYF
v_gene: TRBV7-9; CDR3aa: CASSSNTGELFF
v_gene: TRBV21-1; CDR3aa: CASRPQRANYGYTF
v_gene: TRBV28; CDR3aa: CASQGAAGELFF
v_gene: TRBV20-1; CDR3aa: CSAPRGGEQFF
v_gene: TRBV19; CDR3aa: CASSPRLAGVTAGELFF